This TCR beta chain comes out of a study of T cells after yellow fever vaccination. Each CDR3 protein is one row after TCRdb ran MiXCR on the 5' RACE reads. The repertoire holds about 320,000 distinct CDR3 sequences, with around 4.3% as singletons. Germline-derived CDR1 and CDR2 are SGHAT and FQNNGV. There are 13 residues in the CDR3. Trimming took off 5 bases at V and 4 bases at J, with 11 bases between the two ends. This clonotype was observed at least ten times. The chain uses TRBV11-2 and TRBJ1-2, with D possibly TRBD1 on 5 matching bases. The sample consisted of PBMCs, taken 15 days after the yellow fever booster vaccination. The receptor comes from a young man who received the YFV17D yellow fever vaccine. This CDR3 is CASSPTDLYGYTF. The CDR3 region has the DNA TGTGCCAGCAGCCCGACAGATCTCTATGGCTACACCTTC.